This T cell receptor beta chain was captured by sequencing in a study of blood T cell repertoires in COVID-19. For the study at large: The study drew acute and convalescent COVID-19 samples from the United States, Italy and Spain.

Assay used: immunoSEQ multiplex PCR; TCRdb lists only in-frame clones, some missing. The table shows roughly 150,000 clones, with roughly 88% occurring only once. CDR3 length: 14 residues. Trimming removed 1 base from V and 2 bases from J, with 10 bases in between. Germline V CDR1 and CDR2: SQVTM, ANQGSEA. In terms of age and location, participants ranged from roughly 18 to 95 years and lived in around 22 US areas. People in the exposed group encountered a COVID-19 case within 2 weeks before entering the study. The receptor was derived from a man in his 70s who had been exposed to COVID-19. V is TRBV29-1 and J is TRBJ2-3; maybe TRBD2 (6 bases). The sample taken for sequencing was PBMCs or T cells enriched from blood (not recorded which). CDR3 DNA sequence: TGCAGCGTTGAAGGCGGGGTGCACACAGATACGCAGTATTTT. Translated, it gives CSVEGGVHTDTQYF.